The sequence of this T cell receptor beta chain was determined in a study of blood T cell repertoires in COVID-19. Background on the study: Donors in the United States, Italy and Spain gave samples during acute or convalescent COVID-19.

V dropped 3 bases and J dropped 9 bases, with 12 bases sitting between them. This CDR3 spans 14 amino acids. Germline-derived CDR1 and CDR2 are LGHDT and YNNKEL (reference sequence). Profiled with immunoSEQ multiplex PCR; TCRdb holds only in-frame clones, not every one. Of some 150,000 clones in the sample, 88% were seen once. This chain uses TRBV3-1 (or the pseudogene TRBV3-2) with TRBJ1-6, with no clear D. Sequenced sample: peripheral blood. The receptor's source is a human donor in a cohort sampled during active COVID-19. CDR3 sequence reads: CASSHFGITSPLHF. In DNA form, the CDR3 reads TGTGCCAGCAGCCATTTTGGCATAACTTCACCCCTCCACTTT.